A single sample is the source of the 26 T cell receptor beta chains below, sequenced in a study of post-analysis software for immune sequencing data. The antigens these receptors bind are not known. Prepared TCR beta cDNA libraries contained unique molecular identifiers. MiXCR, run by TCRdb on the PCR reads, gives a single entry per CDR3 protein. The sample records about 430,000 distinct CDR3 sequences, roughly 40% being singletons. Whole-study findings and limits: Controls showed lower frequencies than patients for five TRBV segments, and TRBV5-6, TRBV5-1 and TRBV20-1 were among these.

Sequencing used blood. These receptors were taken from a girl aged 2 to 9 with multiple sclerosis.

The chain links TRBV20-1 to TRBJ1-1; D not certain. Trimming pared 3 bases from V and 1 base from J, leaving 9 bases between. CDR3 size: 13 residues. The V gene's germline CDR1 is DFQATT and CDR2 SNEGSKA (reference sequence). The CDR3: CSARDFPNTEAFF. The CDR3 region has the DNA TGCAGTGCTAGGGACTTTCCGAACACTGAAGCTTTCTTT.

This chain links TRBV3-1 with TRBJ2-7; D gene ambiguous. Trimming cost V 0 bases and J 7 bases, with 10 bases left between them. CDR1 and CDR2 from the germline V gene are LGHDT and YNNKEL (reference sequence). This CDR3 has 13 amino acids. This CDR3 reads CASSQDTAREQYF. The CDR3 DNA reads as TGTGCCAGCAGCCAAGATACGGCCAGGGAGCAGTACTTC.

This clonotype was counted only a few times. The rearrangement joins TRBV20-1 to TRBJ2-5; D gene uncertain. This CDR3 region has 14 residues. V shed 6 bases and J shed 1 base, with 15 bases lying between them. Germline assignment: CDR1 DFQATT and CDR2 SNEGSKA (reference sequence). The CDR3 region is CSARTLGTQETQYF. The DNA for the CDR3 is TGCAGTGCCCGTACCCTAGGAACCCAAGAGACCCAGTACTTC.

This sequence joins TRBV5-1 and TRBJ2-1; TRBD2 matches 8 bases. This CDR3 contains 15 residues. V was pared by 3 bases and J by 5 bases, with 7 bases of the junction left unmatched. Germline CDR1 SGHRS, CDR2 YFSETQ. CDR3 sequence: CASSSLAETHNEQFF. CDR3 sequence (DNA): TGCGCCAGCAGCTCACTAGCGGAGACACACAATGAGCAGTTCTTC. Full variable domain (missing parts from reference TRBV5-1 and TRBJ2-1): KAGVTQTPRYLIKTRGQQVTLSCSPISGHRSVSWYQQTPGQGLQFLFEYFSETQRNKGNFPGRFSGRQFSNSRSEMNVSTLELGDSALYLCASSSLAETHNEQFFGPGTRLTVL.

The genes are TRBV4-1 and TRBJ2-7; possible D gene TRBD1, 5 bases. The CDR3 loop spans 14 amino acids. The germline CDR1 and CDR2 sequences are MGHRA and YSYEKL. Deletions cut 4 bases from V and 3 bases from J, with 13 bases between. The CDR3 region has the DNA TGCGCCAGCAGCCCTAGTTTAGGGGTCTACGAGCAGTACTTC. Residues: CASSPSLGVYEQYF.

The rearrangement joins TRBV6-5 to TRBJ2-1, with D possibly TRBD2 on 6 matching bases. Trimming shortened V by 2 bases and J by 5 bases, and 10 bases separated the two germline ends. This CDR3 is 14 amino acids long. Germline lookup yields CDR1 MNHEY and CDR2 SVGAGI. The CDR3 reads CASSYSGRDNEQFF. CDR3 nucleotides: TGTGCCAGCAGTTACAGCGGGCGAGACAATGAGCAGTTCTTC.

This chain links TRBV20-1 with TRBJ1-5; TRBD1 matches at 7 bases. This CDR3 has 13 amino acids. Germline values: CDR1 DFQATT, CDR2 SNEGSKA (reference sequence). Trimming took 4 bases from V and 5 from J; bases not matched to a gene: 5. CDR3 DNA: TGCAGTGCTAAACAGGGGTTTGATCAGCCCCAGCATTTT. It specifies CSAKQGFDQPQHF.

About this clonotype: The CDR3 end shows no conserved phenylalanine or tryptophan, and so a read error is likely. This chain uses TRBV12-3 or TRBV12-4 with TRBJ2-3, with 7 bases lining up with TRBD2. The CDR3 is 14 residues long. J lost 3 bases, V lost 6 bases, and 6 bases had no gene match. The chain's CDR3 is CASSSGLPTDTQYS. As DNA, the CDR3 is TGTGCCAGCAGCTCGGGACTACCGACAGATACGCAGTATTCT.

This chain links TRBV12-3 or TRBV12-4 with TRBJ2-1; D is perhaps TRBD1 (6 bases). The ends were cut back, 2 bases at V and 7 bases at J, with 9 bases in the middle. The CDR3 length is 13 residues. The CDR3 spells CASSLWGLNEQFF. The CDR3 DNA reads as TGTGCCAGCAGTTTATGGGGGCTGAATGAGCAGTTCTTC.

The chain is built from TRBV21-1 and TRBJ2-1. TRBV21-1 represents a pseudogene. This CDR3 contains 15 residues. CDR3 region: CASSNSPFVDNEQFF. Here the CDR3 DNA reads TGTGCCAGCAGCAATTCCCCGTTCGTGGACAATGAGCAGTTCTTC.

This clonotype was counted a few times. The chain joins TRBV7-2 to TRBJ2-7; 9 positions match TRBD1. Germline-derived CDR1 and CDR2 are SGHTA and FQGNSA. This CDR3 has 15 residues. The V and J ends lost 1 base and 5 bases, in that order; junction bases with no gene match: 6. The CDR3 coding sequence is TGTGCCAGCAGCTTAGGACAGGGACAGGGCCACGAGCAGTACTTC. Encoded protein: CASSLGQGQGHEQYF.

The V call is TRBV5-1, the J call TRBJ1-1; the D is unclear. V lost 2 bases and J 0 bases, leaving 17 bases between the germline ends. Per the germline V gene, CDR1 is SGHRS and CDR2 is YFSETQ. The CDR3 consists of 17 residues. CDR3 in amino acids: CASSFSAQLGMNTEAFF. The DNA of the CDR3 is TGCGCCAGCAGCTTCTCGGCACAGCTCGGAATGAACACTGAAGCTTTCTTT.

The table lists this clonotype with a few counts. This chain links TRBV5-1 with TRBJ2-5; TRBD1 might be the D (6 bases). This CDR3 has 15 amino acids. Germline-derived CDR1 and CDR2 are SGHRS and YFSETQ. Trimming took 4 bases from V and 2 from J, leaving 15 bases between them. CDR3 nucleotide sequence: TGCGCCAGCAGCGTCAACCAGGACAGTCAAGAGACCCAGTACTTC. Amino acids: CASSVNQDSQETQYF. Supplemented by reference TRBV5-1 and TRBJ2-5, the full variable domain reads KAGVTQTPRYLIKTRGQQVTLSCSPISGHRSVSWYQQTPGQGLQFLFEYFSETQRNKGNFPGRFSGRQFSNSRSEMNVSTLELGDSALYLCASSVNQDSQETQYFGPGTRLLVL.

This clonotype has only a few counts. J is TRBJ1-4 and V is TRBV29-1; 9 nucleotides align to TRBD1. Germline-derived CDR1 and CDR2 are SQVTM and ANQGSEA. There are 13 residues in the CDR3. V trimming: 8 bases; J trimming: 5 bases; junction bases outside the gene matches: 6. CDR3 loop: CSTLGTGNEKLFF. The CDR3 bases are TGCAGCACCCTCGGGACAGGGAATGAAAAACTGTTTTTT.

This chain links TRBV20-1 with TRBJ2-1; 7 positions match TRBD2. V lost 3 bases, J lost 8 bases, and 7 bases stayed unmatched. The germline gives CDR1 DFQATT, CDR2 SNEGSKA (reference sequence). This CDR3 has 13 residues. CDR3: CSASPGGYDEQFF. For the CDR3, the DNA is TGCAGTGCTAGTCCCGGGGGGTACGATGAGCAGTTCTTC.

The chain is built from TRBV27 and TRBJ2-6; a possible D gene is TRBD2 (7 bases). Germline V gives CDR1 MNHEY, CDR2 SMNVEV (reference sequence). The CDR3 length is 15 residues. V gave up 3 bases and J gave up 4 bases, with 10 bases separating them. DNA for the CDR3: TGTGCCAGCAGTTTGGGGGGGCCAGGGGCCAACGTCCTGACTTTC. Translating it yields CASSLGGPGANVLTF.

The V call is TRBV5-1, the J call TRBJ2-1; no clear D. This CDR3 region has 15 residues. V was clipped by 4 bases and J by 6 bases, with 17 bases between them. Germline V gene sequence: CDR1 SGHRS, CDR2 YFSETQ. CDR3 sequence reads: CASSPRVPDGNEQFF. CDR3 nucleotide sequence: TGCGCCAGCAGCCCTCGGGTCCCCGACGGCAATGAGCAGTTCTTC. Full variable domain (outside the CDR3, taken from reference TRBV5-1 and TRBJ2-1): KAGVTQTPRYLIKTRGQQVTLSCSPISGHRSVSWYQQTPGQGLQFLFEYFSETQRNKGNFPGRFSGRQFSNSRSEMNVSTLELGDSALYLCASSPRVPDGNEQFFGPGTRLTVL.

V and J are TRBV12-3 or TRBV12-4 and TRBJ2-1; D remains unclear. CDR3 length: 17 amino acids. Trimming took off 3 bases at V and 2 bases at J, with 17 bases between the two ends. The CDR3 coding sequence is TGTGCCAGCAGTTTCGTGCCCGGGTTAAGCCCCTACAATGAGCAGTTCTTC. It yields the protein CASSFVPGLSPYNEQFF.

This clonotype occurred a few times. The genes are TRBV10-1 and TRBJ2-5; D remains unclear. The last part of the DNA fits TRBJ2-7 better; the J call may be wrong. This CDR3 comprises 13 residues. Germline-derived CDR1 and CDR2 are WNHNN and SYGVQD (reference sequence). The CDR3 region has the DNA TGCGCCAGCAGTGAGGAATCGAATTACGAGCAGTACTTC. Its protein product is CASSEESNYEQYF.

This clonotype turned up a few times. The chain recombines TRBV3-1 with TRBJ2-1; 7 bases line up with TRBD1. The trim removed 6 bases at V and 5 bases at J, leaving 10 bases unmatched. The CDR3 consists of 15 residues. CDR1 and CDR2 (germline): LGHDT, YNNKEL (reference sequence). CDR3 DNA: TGTGCCAGCAGGGGCCCCGGGACAGTTGACAATGAGCAGTTCTTC. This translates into CASRGPGTVDNEQFF.

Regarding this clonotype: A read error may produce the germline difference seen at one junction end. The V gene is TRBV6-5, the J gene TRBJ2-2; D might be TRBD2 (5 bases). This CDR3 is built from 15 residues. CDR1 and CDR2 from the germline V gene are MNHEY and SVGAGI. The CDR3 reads CASTPAHANTGERFF. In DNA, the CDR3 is TGTGCCAGCACCCCCGCCCACGCGAACACCGGGGAGCGGTTTTTT.

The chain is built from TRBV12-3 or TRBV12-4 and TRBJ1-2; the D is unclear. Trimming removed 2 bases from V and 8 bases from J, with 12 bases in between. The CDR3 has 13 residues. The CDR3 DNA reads TGTGCCAGCAGTTTAATGGGATTTGAGGGCTACACCTTC. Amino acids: CASSLMGFEGYTF.

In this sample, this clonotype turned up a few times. This CDR3 reads CASSDRVYYEQYF. CDR3 in DNA: TGTGCCAGCAGTGACAGGGTTTACTACGAGCAGTACTTC. This chain joins TRBV28 and TRBJ2-7; 7 nucleotides agree with TRBD1. Germline V lookup: CDR1 MDHEN, CDR2 SYDVKM. V dropped 5 bases and J dropped 3; count of bases not matched to a gene: 4. The CDR3 sequence is 13 residues long.

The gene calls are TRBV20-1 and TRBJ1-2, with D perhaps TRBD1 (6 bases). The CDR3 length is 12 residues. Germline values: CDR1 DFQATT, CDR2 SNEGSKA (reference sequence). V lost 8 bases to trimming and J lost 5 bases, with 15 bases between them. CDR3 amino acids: CSITTGAYGYTF. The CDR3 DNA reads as TGCAGTATAACGACAGGTGCTTATGGCTACACCTTC.

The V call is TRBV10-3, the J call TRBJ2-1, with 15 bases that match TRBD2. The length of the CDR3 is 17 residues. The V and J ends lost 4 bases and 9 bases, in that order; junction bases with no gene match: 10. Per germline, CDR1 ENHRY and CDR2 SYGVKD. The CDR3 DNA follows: TGTGCCATCAGTGTGGATGGGACTAGCGGGAGGTTGGGTGAGCAGTTCTTC. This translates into CAISVDGTSGRLGEQFF.

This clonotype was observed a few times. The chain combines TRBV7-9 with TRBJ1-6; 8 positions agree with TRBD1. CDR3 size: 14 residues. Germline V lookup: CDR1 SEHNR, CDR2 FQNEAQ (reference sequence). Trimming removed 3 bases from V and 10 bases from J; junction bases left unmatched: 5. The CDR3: CASSFGQGRSPLHF. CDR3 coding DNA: TGTGCCAGCAGCTTTGGACAGGGAAGATCACCCCTCCACTTT.